The rows below give T cell receptor beta chains drawn from one sample of a study of PD-1 blockade in classical Hodgkin lymphoma. The data were produced by immunoSEQ multiplex PCR, yet TCRdb's version contains in-frame clones alone and is incomplete. The table shows 20,000 or so clones, with around 81% occurring only once. Sample: peripheral blood mononuclear cells (PBMCs), taken before the fourth cycle of nivolumab. Receptors were obtained from a human donor with classical Hodgkin lymphoma. Each CDR3 is given with its conserved first and last residue. The order of the fields is J gene, V gene, D gene, clone size, CDR3 DNA, CDR3 protein. The D gene is left open where the match is weak. Not all rows give a size; the values are once, few, many and, for expanded clones, a class.

TRBJ2-5 | TRBV6-5 | . | . | TGTGCCAGCAGTTACGGGTGGGGGGAGACCCAGTACTTC | CASSYGWGETQYF
TRBJ1-2 | TRBV5-6 | . | . | TGTGCCAGCAGTCCGCCTTTGGGACTAAACTATGGCTACACCTTC | CASSPPLGLNYGYTF
TRBJ2-1 | TRBV25-1 | TRBD2 | . | TGTGCCAGCAGCCCCACGGCGGGAGGTTTCCATGAGCAGTTCTTC | CASSPTAGGFHEQFF
TRBJ1-3 | TRBV15 | . | . | TGTGCCACCAGCAGAGAAAAGGTGGCGGGAAACACCATATATTTT | CATSREKVAGNTIYF
TRBJ1-1 | TRBV19 | . | . | TGTGCCAGTGGAGGGTACACTGAAGCTTTCTTT | CASGGYTEAFF
TRBJ1-1 | TRBV7-2 | . | . | TGTGCCAGCAGCTTATTGGGGCACACTGAAGCTTTCTTT | CASSLLGHTEAFF
TRBJ1-5 | TRBV6-5 | . | . | TGTGCCAGCAGTTTAACGACAAACAATCAGCCCCAGCATTTT | CASSLTTNNQPQHF
TRBJ2-4 | TRBV10-3 | . | . | TGTGCCTGCGCCCAGGGTTTAGCCAAAAACATTCAGTACTTC | CACAQGLAKNIQYF
TRBJ1-3 | TRBV14 | . | . | TGTGCCAGCAGCCAACAAGTACGGACAGCCAACTCTGGAAACACCATATATTTT | CASSQQVRTANSGNTIYF
TRBJ1-1 | TRBV6-5 | . | . | TGTGCCAGCAGTTTCGGCGGGGGGGGAATAGTCACTGAAGCTTTCTTT | CASSFGGGGIVTEAFF
TRBJ2-3 | TRBV5-1 | . | . | TGCGCCAGCAAGGAGGTTACCACAGATACGCAGTATTTT | CASKEVTTDTQYF
TRBJ2-5 | TRBV7-9 | . | . | TGTGCCAGCAGCTTAGAGGGTAGACCCCAAGAGACCCAGTACTTC | CASSLEGRPQETQYF
TRBJ2-3 | TRBV11-2 | TRBD1 | . | TGTGCCAGCAGCTTAGGGGTACAGGGGGTAAATACGCAGTATTTT | CASSLGVQGVNTQYF
TRBJ2-5 | TRBV9 | TRBD1 | . | TGTGCCAGCAGCGCGGGACAGGGGGCGAAAGAGACCCAGTACTTC | CASSAGQGAKETQYF
TRBJ1-3 | TRBV30 | . | few | TGTGCCTGGAAAAGGTCTGGAAACACCATATATTTT | CAWKRSGNTIYF
TRBJ2-5 | TRBV18 | TRBD1 | . | TGTGCCAGCTCATCTAAGGGGGCGAAAGGGGAGACCCAGTACTTC | CASSSKGAKGETQYF
TRBJ1-6 | TRBV6-4 | . | . | TGTGCCAGCAGCCCGGACACACTTGGGAATTCACCCCTCCACTTT | CASSPDTLGNSPLHF
TRBJ1-1 | TRBV5-1 | . | . | TGCGCCAGCAGCTTGGAAGGGTGGGGGGACACTGAAGCTTTCTTT | CASSLEGWGDTEAFF
TRBJ1-5 | TRBV6-5 | . | . | TGTGCCAGCAGTGAACGGGGAGAGCAGCATTTT | CASSERGEQHF
TRBJ1-1 | TRBV29-1 | TRBD1 | . | TGCAGCGTTCAGGGGGCGAAGAACACTGAAGCTTTCTTT | CSVQGAKNTEAFF
TRBJ2-5 | TRBV23-1 | . | . | TGCGCCAGCAGTCAATCCCCCCCTCTCCGGGGGCTGGAAGAGACCCAGTACTTC | CASSQSPPLRGLEETQYF
TRBJ1-4 | TRBV30 | . | . | TGTGCCTGCCGGGGGGGGGCGAGGGAAAAACTGTTTTTT | CACRGGAREKLFF
TRBJ1-2 | TRBV2 | . | . | TGTGCCAGCAGCCTTTGGAACACTGGGGGCTACACCTTC | CASSLWNTGGYTF
TRBJ1-2 | TRBV27 | TRBD1 | . | TGTGCCAGCAGTAGGACAGGGTCCGGCTACACCTTC | CASSRTGSGYTF
TRBJ2-6 | TRBV5-6 | . | . | TGTGCCAGCAGCTACGGGATCTCTGGGGCCAACGTCCTGACTTTC | CASSYGISGANVLTF
TRBJ1-3 | TRBV7-9 | . | . | TGTGCCAGCAGCTTAGCGCGGGACACCATATATTTT | CASSLARDTIYF
TRBJ2-7 | TRBV19 | TRBD1 | once | TGTGCCAGTAGCCCGGGACAGGTCTCCTACGAGCAGTACTTC | CASSPGQVSYEQYF
TRBJ2-1 | TRBV4-1 | . | . | TGCGCCAGCAGCCAAGTTTGGGCGGCAAACCCATCCTACAATGAGCAGTTCTTC | CASSQVWAANPSYNEQFF
TRBJ1-1 | TRBV11-2 | . | . | TGTGCCAGCAGCTTAGATCGCTTCCTCAGGGAAGCTTTCTTT | CASSLDRFLREAFF
TRBJ2-5 | TRBV9 | . | . | TGTGCCAGCAGCGCCGACGGACTAAACCAAGAGACCCAGTACTTC | CASSADGLNQETQYF
TRBJ2-1 | TRBV15 | . | . | TGTGCCACCAGCAGACCTCCCCCCACCCCGGAGAAGTTCTTC | CATSRPPPTPEKFF
TRBJ1-6 | TRBV7-2 | TRBD1 | . | TGTGCCAGCAGCTTAGAGGGGACAGGGAATTCACCCCTCCACTTT | CASSLEGTGNSPLHF
TRBJ2-1 | TRBV29-1 | . | . | TGCAGCGTTGTGGGCCAAGAGGGGTATGAGCAGTTCTTC | CSVVGQEGYEQFF
TRBJ2-3 | TRBV5-1 | TRBD2 | . | TGCGCCAGCAGCTTGGGTAGCGGGAGGGCGGATACGCAGTATTTT | CASSLGSGRADTQYF
TRBJ2-1 | TRBV7-2 | TRBD2 | . | TGTGCCAGCAGCCAGAAGCGACTAGCGGGCCTATCATCCTACAATGAGCAGTTCTTC | CASSQKRLAGLSSYNEQFF
TRBJ1-3 | TRBV28 | TRBD1 | . | TGTGCCAGCAGACCGACAGGGGGCTCTGGAAACACCATATATTTT | CASRPTGGSGNTIYF
TRBJ1-2 | TRBV28 | . | few | TGTGCCAGCAGTTTCGGGGACATAGGAAACTATGGCTACACCTTC | CASSFGDIGNYGYTF
TRBJ1-4 | TRBV6-5 | . | . | TGTGCCAGCAGTTTTTTAGCTAATGAAAAACTGTTTTTT | CASSFLANEKLFF
TRBJ2-1 | TRBV9 | . | . | TGTGCCAGCAGGCGGGACTCGGAATTCGGCGAGCAGTTCTTC | CASRRDSEFGEQFF
TRBJ2-7 | TRBV9 | . | . | TGTGCCAGCAGCGGCCGGGACTCCTCCTACGAGCAGTACTTC | CASSGRDSSYEQYF
TRBJ1-6 | TRBV28 | . | . | TGTGCCAGCACTACGACAGGTCTAGGTTCACCCCTCCACTTT | CASTTTGLGSPLHF
TRBJ2-3 | TRBV10-3 | TRBD2 | . | TGTGCCATCGGTTTGTCTGGGCGGGGGACAGATACGCAGTATTTT | CAIGLSGRGTDTQYF
TRBJ2-6 | TRBV7-9 | TRBD2 | . | TGTGCCAGCCGACCCCCAACGGGGGGGCAAGATGGGGCCAACGTCCTGACTTTC | CASRPPTGGQDGANVLTF
TRBJ1-3 | TRBV6-5 | . | . | TGTGCCAGCGGCGGAAACTCTGGAAACACCATATATTTT | CASGGNSGNTIYF
TRBJ2-7 | TRBV2 | . | . | TGTGCCAGCAGGTCCCCGACGGCCCCCTACGAGCAGTACTTC | CASRSPTAPYEQYF
TRBJ1-5 | TRBV19 | . | medium-sized | TGTGCCAGTAGTATGACATCTAATCAGCCCCAGCATTTT | CASSMTSNQPQHF
TRBJ1-2 | TRBV25-1 | TRBD1 | . | TGTGCCAGCAGGACAGGGGGTTACTATGGCTACACCTTC | CASRTGGYYGYTF
TRBJ2-5 | TRBV5-6 | . | . | TGTGCCAGCAGCGAGTTTCAAGAGACCCAGTACTTC | CASSEFQETQYF
TRBJ1-2 | TRBV10-3 | . | few | TGTGCCATCAGTGATGGCTCCATCTATGGCTACACCTTC | CAISDGSIYGYTF
TRBJ2-2 | TRBV2 | TRBD1 | . | TGTGCCAGCAGTCGACAGGGCACTAACACCGGGGAGCTGTTTTTT | CASSRQGTNTGELFF
TRBJ1-1 | TRBV15 | . | . | TGTGCCACCAGCAGAGGTGAGGGGGGGAGGACTGAAGCTTTCTTT | CATSRGEGGRTEAFF
TRBJ1-4 | TRBV5-6 | . | once | TGTGCCAGCAGCTTGGGATTCGGGACTGTTAGTGAAAAACTGTTTTTT | CASSLGFGTVSEKLFF
TRBJ2-1 | TRBV4-1 | . | . | TGCGCCAGCAGCCTGTCCCTGTCGGCGTATAATGAGCAGTTCTTC | CASSLSLSAYNEQFF
TRBJ1-1 | TRBV25-1 | TRBD1 | . | TGTGCCAGCAGTGAATATCCCCGGCCCGAGGGGGCCAACACTGAAGCTTTCTTT | CASSEYPRPEGANTEAFF
TRBJ2-5 | TRBV6-5 | TRBD2 | . | TGTGCCAGCAGTTACTCGACACTAGCGGGCGTAGAGACCCAGTACTTC | CASSYSTLAGVETQYF
TRBJ1-4 | TRBV6-1 | . | . | TGTGCCAGCCACAGCACACTTATTGAAAAACTGTTTTTT | CASHSTLIEKLFF
TRBJ1-5 | TRBV18 | . | few | TGTGCCAGCTCATTGGGGGTTAGCAATCAGCCCCAGCATTTT | CASSLGVSNQPQHF